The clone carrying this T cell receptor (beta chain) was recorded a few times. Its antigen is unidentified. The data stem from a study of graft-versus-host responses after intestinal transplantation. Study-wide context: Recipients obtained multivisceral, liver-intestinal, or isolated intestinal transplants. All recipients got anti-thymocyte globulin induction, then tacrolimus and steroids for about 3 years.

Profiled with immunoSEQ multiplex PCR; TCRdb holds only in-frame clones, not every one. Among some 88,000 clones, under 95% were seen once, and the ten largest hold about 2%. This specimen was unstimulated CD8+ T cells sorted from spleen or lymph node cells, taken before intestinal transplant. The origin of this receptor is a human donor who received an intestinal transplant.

The DNA for the CDR3 is TGTGCCAGCAGTTTCGGGACAGCCTCTGGAAACACCATATATTTT. This gives the protein CASSFGTASGNTIYF. The chain recombines TRBV5-6 with TRBJ1-3; 7 bases align to TRBD1. The V and J ends lost 5 bases and 0 bases, in that order; junction bases with no gene match: 5. Germline V gene data show CDR1 as SGHDT and CDR2 as YYEEEE. The CDR3 totals 15 residues. The variable domain in full, completed from reference TRBV5-6 and TRBJ1-3, reads DAGVTQSPTHLIKTRGQQVTLRCSPKSGHDTVSWYQQALGQGPQFIFQYYEEEERQRGNFPDRFSGHQFPNYSSELNVNALLLGDSALYLCASSFGTASGNTIYFGEGSWLTVV.